This entry concerns a single T cell receptor (beta chain). Through a sample-barcoded 5' primer and a J-beta primer mix, a second PCR was run for roughly 6 to 12 cycles. Every cDNA molecule bore a tag from a template-switch adaptor containing 12 random nucleotides. TCRdb re-analysed the 5' RACE reads in MiXCR, keeping a single row per CDR3 protein. In the table there are approximately 700,000 distinct CDR3 sequences, about 34% of which are singletons. The data were obtained in a study of blood T cells in healthy people across ages. Per the germline V gene, CDR1 is SGDLS and CDR2 is YYNGEE. Trimming shortened V by 7 bases and J by 6 bases, and 16 bases separated the two germline ends. This CDR3 comprises 14 residues.

The TCR comes from a woman aged 80 or over in good health. The rearrangement links TRBV9 to TRBJ2-2, with D unresolved. Sequencing was done on a sample of blood. CDR3 region: CASGLRVVSGELFF. CDR3 DNA: TGTGCCAGCGGCCTCCGGGTGGTTTCCGGGGAGCTGTTTTTT.